Listed below are T cell receptor beta chains from one sample, sequenced in a study of control samples from healthy donors and cancer patients. Sequencing used immunoSEQ multiplex PCR; TCRdb keeps in-frame clones, though not all of them. Of 150,000 or so clones detected, 85% to 95% appear once; the ten largest clones hold over 12%. The sample taken for sequencing was PBMCs. These receptors all stem from a man aged 60-69 years with colorectal cancer. The CDR3 runs from the conserved cysteine through the conserved F or W. Fields, in order: J gene, V gene, clone size, D gene, CDR3 protein, CDR3 DNA. The D gene is left open where the match is weak. Rows give clone size only sometimes, using once, few, many, or a class for an expanded clone.

TRBJ1-1 TRBV18 . TRBD1 CASSPNRGPEAFF TGTGCCAGCTCTCCAAACAGGGGACCTGAAGCTTTCTTT
TRBJ1-1 TRBV27 . . CASSSGNTEAFF TGTGCCAGCAGTTCGGGGAACACTGAAGCTTTCTTT
TRBJ2-7 TRBV7-9 . . CASSSTGTHEQYF TGTGCCAGCAGCTCTACCGGGACCCACGAGCAGTACTTC
TRBJ1-4 TRBV2 . . CASMGGLNEKLFF TGTGCCAGCATGGGGGGCCTTAATGAAAAACTGTTTTTT
TRBJ1-2 TRBV28 . . CASSLPPGAGGYTF TGTGCCAGCAGCTTACCTCCGGGAGCCGGGGGCTACACCTTC
TRBJ2-3 TRBV5-1 . TRBD1 CASRQGQGVSDTQYF TGCGCCAGCAGACAGGGACAGGGAGTCTCAGATACGCAGTATTTT
TRBJ2-3 TRBV4-2 . . CASSKTDLGGTDTQYF TGTGCCAGCAGCAAGACAGACCTGGGTGGCACAGATACGCAGTATTTT
TRBJ1-4 TRBV11-2 . TRBD1 CASSLGSGTGPEKLFF TGTGCCAGCAGCTTAGGATCCGGGACAGGGCCTGAAAAACTGTTTTTT
TRBJ2-2 TRBV5-1 . . CASSLEAKKNTGELFF TGCGCCAGCAGCTTGGAAGCCAAAAAGAACACCGGGGAGCTGTTTTTT
TRBJ1-2 TRBV14 . . CASSTQGSYGYTF TGTGCCAGCAGCACTCAGGGGTCCTATGGCTACACCTTC
TRBJ2-7 TRBV5-5 . TRBD1 CASSLKDRGNEQYF TGTGCCAGCAGCCTTAAAGACAGGGGGAACGAGCAGTACTTC
TRBJ2-5 TRBV30 . . CAWSGGQETQYF TGTGCCTGGAGCGGGGGCCAGGAGACCCAGTACTTC
TRBJ2-7 TRBV25-1 . TRBD2 CASTGLAGGQYF TGTGCCAGCACTGGACTAGCGGGGGGGCAGTACTTC
TRBJ1-6 TRBV19 . . CASTMGFFNNSPLHF TGTGCCAGTACCATGGGGTTCTTCAATAATTCACCCCTCCACTTT
TRBJ1-2 TRBV3-1/TRBV3-2 . . CASSQQGGDYGYTF TGTGCCAGCAGCCAACAGGGAGGGGACTATGGCTACACCTTC
TRBJ2-2 TRBV6-5 . TRBD1 CASWDRGRSGELFF TGTGCCAGCTGGGACAGGGGGAGAAGCGGGGAGCTGTTTTTT
TRBJ1-1 TRBV5-1 . TRBD1 CASSLATGMNTEAFF TGCGCCAGCAGCTTGGCGACAGGGATGAACACTGAAGCTTTCTTT
TRBJ2-2 TRBV19 . TRBD1 CACQRQGDTGELFF TGTGCCTGTCAGAGACAGGGGGACACCGGGGAGCTGTTTTTT
TRBJ1-5 TRBV4-1 . . CASSQDPPRYSGNQPQHF TGCGCCAGCAGCCAAGATCCCCCCAGATACTCGGGCAATCAGCCCCAGCATTTT
TRBJ2-3 TRBV4-2 . TRBD2 CASSQDRSGGADTQYF TGTGCCAGCAGCCAAGATAGAAGCGGGGGGGCAGATACGCAGTATTTT
TRBJ1-2 TRBV29-1 . . CSVDEYTGYTF TGCAGCGTTGATGAATACACCGGCTACACCTTC
TRBJ2-5 TRBV5-1 . TRBD2 CASSLGASGVETQYF TGCGCCAGCAGCTTGGGGGCTAGCGGGGTCGAGACCCAGTACTTC
TRBJ2-3 TRBV7-2 . TRBD2 CASSTLAGGTYTDTQYF TGTGCCAGCAGCACCCTAGCGGGGGGCACATACACAGATACGCAGTATTTT
TRBJ1-1 TRBV9 . . CASSGIGSSNTEAFF TGTGCCAGCAGCGGTATTGGGTCCTCGAACACTGAAGCTTTCTTT
TRBJ1-2 TRBV6-1 . . CASSEEGGAWGYTF TGTGCCAGCAGTGAAGAGGGGGGAGCCTGGGGCTACACCTTC
TRBJ2-3 TRBV6-5 once TRBD2 CASRQGLAGVDTQYF TGTGCCAGCAGGCAGGGACTAGCGGGGGTGGATACGCAGTATTTT
TRBJ1-1 TRBV19 . . CASSRTYPTEAFF TGTGCCAGTAGTAGGACCTACCCTACTGAAGCTTTCTTT
TRBJ2-7 TRBV19 . . CASSSGVPGEQYF TGTGCCAGTAGTAGCGGGGTCCCGGGCGAGCAGTACTTC
TRBJ1-2 TRBV28 . . CASSLPGAGYGYTF TGTGCCAGCAGTCTGCCGGGGGCTGGGTATGGCTACACCTTC
TRBJ2-2 TRBV30 . . CAWSPSALGELFF TGTGCCTGGAGCCCCTCGGCGCTTGGGGAGCTGTTTTTT
TRBJ1-2 TRBV7-2 . TRBD1 CASSLDRGEAYGYTF TGTGCCAGCAGCTTAGACAGGGGGGAGGCCTATGGCTACACCTTC
TRBJ1-1 TRBV19 . . CASSITVNTEAFF TGTGCCAGTAGTATAACGGTGAACACTGAAGCTTTCTTT
TRBJ2-3 TRBV3-1/TRBV3-2 . TRBD2 CASSHEAGVTDTQYF TGTGCCAGCAGCCATGAAGCGGGGGTCACAGATACGCAGTATTTT
TRBJ1-5 TRBV9 . . CASSVSGGGNQPQHF TGTGCCAGCAGCGTATCTGGAGGGGGCAATCAGCCCCAGCATTTT
TRBJ2-1 TRBV10-3 . . CAISQLAESNEQFF TGTGCCATCAGTCAATTGGCAGAAAGCAATGAGCAGTTCTTC
TRBJ1-1 TRBV2 . TRBD1 CASSGQGPNTEAFF TGTGCCAGCAGTGGACAGGGACCCAACACTGAAGCTTTCTTT
TRBJ2-7 TRBV5-1 . . CASSLGPGTYEQYF TGCGCCAGCAGCTTGGGGCCAGGCACCTACGAGCAGTACTTC
TRBJ2-3 TRBV5-6 . TRBD2 CASSLSFSGGATDTQYF TGTGCCAGCAGCTTATCTTTTAGCGGGGGGGCAACAGATACGCAGTATTTT
TRBJ1-1 TRBV19 . TRBD1 CASSIAGTGPGTEAFF TGTGCCAGTAGTATAGCGGGGACAGGGCCGGGCACTGAAGCTTTCTTT